This T cell receptor (beta chain) was identified during a study of regulatory T cells in long-lasting Graves disease. Study outcomes and limitations: Samples came from peripheral blood alone, without thyroid tissue. The small sample size may have reduced accuracy.

This clonotype was seen repeatedly, ten times or more. Antigen unknown. HTBI primers from iRepertoire and Arm-PCR of CDR3 regions yielded the TCR beta libraries. MiXCR was run by TCRdb on the multiplex PCR reads, yielding one entry per CDR3 protein. This table has about 470,000 distinct CDR3 sequences, 20% to 25% appearing once. The CDR3 loop spans 14 amino acids. V lost 0 bases and J lost 0, with 6 bases in between. The time point denotes: persistent/refractory GD, antithyroid drugs over 5 years with positive TRAb. With RNA extracted from PBMCs as input, the TCR library was made. V gene TRBV12-3 or TRBV12-4 combines with J gene TRBJ2-7; D is undetermined. The source was peripheral blood mononuclear cells (PBMCs), collected when the disease was refractory, from a patient treated with antithyroid drugs. The clonotype comes from a female donor with Graves disease. CDR3: CASSLAGFSYEQYF. Written as DNA, the CDR3 is TGTGCCAGCAGTTTAGCGGGATTCTCCTACGAGCAGTACTTC.